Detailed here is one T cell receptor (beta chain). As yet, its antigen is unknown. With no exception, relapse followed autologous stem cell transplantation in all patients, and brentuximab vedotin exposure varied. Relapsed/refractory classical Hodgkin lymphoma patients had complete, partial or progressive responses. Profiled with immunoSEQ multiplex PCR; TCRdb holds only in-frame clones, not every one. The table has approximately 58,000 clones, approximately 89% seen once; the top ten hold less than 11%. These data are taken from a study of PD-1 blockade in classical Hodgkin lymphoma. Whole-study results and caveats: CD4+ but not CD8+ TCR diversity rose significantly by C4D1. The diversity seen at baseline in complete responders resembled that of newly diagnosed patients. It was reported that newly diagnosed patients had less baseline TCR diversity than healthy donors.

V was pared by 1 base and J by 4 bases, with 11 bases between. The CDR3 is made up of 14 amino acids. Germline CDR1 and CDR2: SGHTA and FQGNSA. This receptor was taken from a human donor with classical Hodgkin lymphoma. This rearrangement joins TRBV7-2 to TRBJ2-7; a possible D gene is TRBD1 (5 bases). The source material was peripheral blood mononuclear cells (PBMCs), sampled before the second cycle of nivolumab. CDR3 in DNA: TGTGCCAGCAGCTTAGAGGTCAGGGATTACGAGCAGTACTTC. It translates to CASSLEVRDYEQYF. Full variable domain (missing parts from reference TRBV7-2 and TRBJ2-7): GAGVSQSPSNKVTEKGKDVELRCDPISGHTALYWYRQSLGQGLEFLIYFQGNSAPDKSGLPSDRFSAERTGGSVSTLTIQRTQQEDSAVYLCASSLEVRDYEQYFGPGTRLTVT.